Listed below are T cell receptor beta chains from one sample, sequenced in a study of cytomegalovirus exposure and HLA in healthy donors. Profiled with immunoSEQ multiplex PCR; TCRdb holds only in-frame clones, not every one. The repertoire includes about 200,000 clones, about 85% of them detected once, and approximately 0.39% sits in the top ten. Sequencing used PBMCs. These receptors all stem from a male donor in good health and CMV-seropositive. Each CDR3 is given with its conserved first and last residue. The order of the fields is J gene, clone size, D gene, V gene, CDR3 DNA, CDR3 protein. The D gene is left open where the match is weak. Size is stated for part of the rows, as once, few or many counts, or as a class when the clone is expanded.

TRBJ2-7 - - TRBV7-2 TGTGCCAGCAGCTTAGGGGGAGCCTATACCTACGAGCAGTACTTC CASSLGGAYTYEQYF
TRBJ1-1 - - TRBV10-3 TGTGCCATCAGACCCGAAAACATGAACACTGAAGCTTTCTTT CAIRPENMNTEAFF
TRBJ1-3 - TRBD1 TRBV15 TGTGCCACCAGCAGGGACAGGGCTTTGTACGGAAACACCATATATTTT CATSRDRALYGNTIYF
TRBJ2-7 - TRBD1 TRBV9 TGTGCCAGCAGCGTAGCCGGGGGACAGGTGGTATGGGAGCAGTACTTC CASSVAGGQVVWEQYF
TRBJ1-4 - - TRBV10-3 TGTGCCATCAGTAGAAGTGCGGCAACTAATGAAAAACTGTTTTTT CAISRSAATNEKLFF
TRBJ2-5 - - TRBV9 TGTGCCAGCAGCGTAGGGGGACTGGCGGAGACCCAGTACTTC CASSVGGLAETQYF
TRBJ2-5 - - TRBV27 TGTGCCAGCTCCCAGGGGGAGACCCAGTACTTC CASSQGETQYF
TRBJ2-5 - - TRBV28 TGTGCCAGCAGTTCCGGTAGCGCCGGCTTTCAAGAGACCCAGTACTTC CASSSGSAGFQETQYF
TRBJ2-1 - - TRBV7-9 TGTTCCAGCAGCCGCGGCAATGAGCAGTTCTTC CSSSRGNEQFF
TRBJ2-1 - - TRBV9 TGTGCCAGCAGCGTAGGTAGCCTGACCTACAATGAGCAGTTCTTC CASSVGSLTYNEQFF
TRBJ2-5 - TRBD2 TRBV29-1 TGCAGCGTTGAAGATGAGTCTAGCGGGTACCAAGAGACCCAGTACTTC CSVEDESSGYQETQYF
TRBJ2-1 - TRBD1 TRBV29-1 TGCAGCGTTGAACCATGGACAGGGGGCTCCTACAATGAGCAGTTCTTC CSVEPWTGGSYNEQFF
TRBJ1-3 - TRBD1 TRBV7-2 TGTGCCAGCAGCTTAGCGCGACGGGCAGGGGGCTCTGGAAACACCATATATTTT CASSLARRAGGSGNTIYF
TRBJ2-2 - TRBD2 TRBV9 TGTGCCAGCTTCCGGGAGGGGACCGGGGAGCTGTTTTTT CASFREGTGELFF
TRBJ1-1 - - TRBV7-6 TGTGCCAGCAGCTTAGGGGCAGGTAGCGGTGGTGAAGCTTTCTTT CASSLGAGSGGEAFF
TRBJ1-2 few TRBD1 TRBV4-3 TGCGCCAGCAGCGCGCACCTGGACAGGCAATATGGCTACACCTTC CASSAHLDRQYGYTF
TRBJ1-1 few TRBD1 TRBV28 TGTGCCAGCGATGACAGGGAGAACACTGAAGCTTTCTTT CASDDRENTEAFF
TRBJ1-3 - TRBD1 TRBV9 TGTGCCAGCAGCGTAGTGACGGGACAGGGTATACCGAGCTCTGGAAACACCATATATTTT CASSVVTGQGIPSSGNTIYF
TRBJ1-4 - - TRBV14 TGTGCCAGCAGCCCAGGGGAAACGGCAACTAATGAAAAACTGTTTTTT CASSPGETATNEKLFF
TRBJ2-7 few - TRBV7-2 TGTGCCAGCAGCTTAGCGCCAGGATACTACGAGCAGTACTTC CASSLAPGYYEQYF
TRBJ2-1 - TRBD2 TRBV7-2 TGTGCCAGCAGCTCGAGCGGGAGTATCTACAATGAGCAGTTCTTC CASSSSGSIYNEQFF
TRBJ2-1 - TRBD2 TRBV11-1 TGTGCCAGCAGCTTAGATGGGACTAGCCTCAATGAGCAGTTCTTC CASSLDGTSLNEQFF
TRBJ2-2 - - TRBV29-1 TGCAGCGTGACCCCCGGGACCGGGGAGCTGTTTTTT CSVTPGTGELFF
TRBJ2-3 - TRBD2 TRBV28 TGTGCCAGCAGTGTATTAGCGGGATCTCCAGATACGCAGTATTTT CASSVLAGSPDTQYF
TRBJ2-2 - - TRBV5-6 TGTGCCAGCAGCTTTACGGTTTCCGGGGAGCTGTTTTTT CASSFTVSGELFF
TRBJ2-1 - - TRBV5-4 TGTGCCAGCAGCTTGGGGGGAGGTCTTGGCGATGAGCAGTTCTTC CASSLGGGLGDEQFF
TRBJ2-3 - TRBD2 TRBV28 TGTGCCAGCACCCTCGGGACTAGCGGCACAGATACGCAGTATTTT CASTLGTSGTDTQYF
TRBJ2-2 - TRBD2 TRBV12-5 TGTGCTAGTGGTATGGGGCGGGAGGGATACACCGGGGAGCTGTTTTTT CASGMGREGYTGELFF
TRBJ2-7 few TRBD2 TRBV7-2 TGTGCCAGAAAGACGTACGGGACTAGCGTTGTCGAGCAGTACTTC CARKTYGTSVVEQYF
TRBJ2-7 few - TRBV7-9 TGTGCCAGCAGCCCCACGTCCCCATTCATAGGTGGGAGCTCCTACGAGCAGTACTTC CASSPTSPFIGGSSYEQYF
TRBJ1-1 - TRBD1 TRBV27 TGTGCCAGCAGTTTGCCACCGGGACAGGGGTACACTGAAGCTTTCTTT CASSLPPGQGYTEAFF
TRBJ1-2 - - TRBV29-1 TGCAGCGTTGGGCAGGTATATGGCTACACCTTC CSVGQVYGYTF
TRBJ1-4 - - TRBV18 TGTGCCAGCTCACCTCGAGGGGAGGCTCGGTTTGGAAAACTGTTTTTT CASSPRGEARFGKLFF
TRBJ2-2 - - TRBV6-6 TGTGCCAGCATGTTTAGGAGTACGAACACCGGGGAGCTGTTTTTT CASMFRSTNTGELFF
TRBJ2-7 - - TRBV7-9 TGTGCCAGCAGCTTAGATAGGGGCGAGAAGTACTTC CASSLDRGEKYF
TRBJ1-2 - - TRBV28 TGTGCCAGCAGTTTAGCCCCAGGAATTTCCTATGGCTACACCTTC CASSLAPGISYGYTF
TRBJ1-1 - - TRBV9 TGTGCCAGCAGCCCCACCGGACAGTGGAACACTGAAGCTTTCTTT CASSPTGQWNTEAFF
TRBJ1-1 - TRBD1 TRBV28 TGTGCCAGCAGTTTACGCCAGGGGGTGACGAACACTGAAGCTTTCTTT CASSLRQGVTNTEAFF
TRBJ1-2 - - TRBV7-3 TGTGCCAGCAGCTACTCCGGAGGGAGCTATGGCTACACCTTC CASSYSGGSYGYTF
TRBJ2-1 - - TRBV9 TGTGCCAGCAGCCCCGAGGGGGACTCCTACAATGAGCAGTTCTTC CASSPEGDSYNEQFF
TRBJ2-7 - - TRBV5-5 TGTGCCAGCAGCTTGGTCCCCGGCTCCTACGAGCAGTACTTC CASSLVPGSYEQYF
TRBJ2-7 - TRBD1 TRBV7-6 TGTGCCAGCAGCTCTCCACCCGACAGGGGCGGCGAGCAGTACTTC CASSSPPDRGGEQYF
TRBJ2-6 - TRBD1 TRBV7-9 TGTGCCAGCAGCACCACAGGGGCTGGGGCCAACGTCCTGACTTTC CASSTTGAGANVLTF
TRBJ2-7 - TRBD1 TRBV10-3 TGTGCCATCAGACTGACAGGGCAAGACTACGAGCAGTACTTC CAIRLTGQDYEQYF
TRBJ1-5 - - TRBV27 TGTGCCAGCAGTTTATCCCACAGTAGCAATCAGCCCCAGCATTTT CASSLSHSSNQPQHF
TRBJ1-1 - - TRBV25-1 TGTGCCAGCAGTAAGGTACGGGGAGGGACTGAAGCTTTCTTT CASSKVRGGTEAFF
TRBJ2-5 - - TRBV18 TGTGCCAGCTCACCGGGGGCCAGGGGATACTTCCAAGAGACCCAGTACTTC CASSPGARGYFQETQYF
TRBJ1-2 few TRBD1 TRBV19 TGTGCCAGTAGTCCTGGACAGGCCGGCTATGGCTACACCTTC CASSPGQAGYGYTF